This T cell receptor beta chain was sequenced for a study of blood T cell repertoires in COVID-19. Study in general: The origin of the acute and convalescent COVID-19 samples was the United States, Italy and Spain.

With V trimmed by 4 bases and J by 7 bases, 4 bases remained unmatched. Germline V CDR1 and CDR2: MNHEY, SMNVEV (reference sequence). The CDR3 is 15 amino acids. The repertoire was sequenced with immunoSEQ multiplex PCR; TCRdb's copy has only in-frame clones and lacks some. The data contain roughly 73,000 clones, 88% of them singletons. The specimen was peripheral blood. The chain combines TRBV27 with TRBJ1-4, with 12 bases fitting TRBD1. The receptor was isolated from a man in his 70s with active or convalescent COVID-19. The CDR3 bases are TGTGCCAGCAGTTGGGACAGGGGGCTAGGTGAAAAACTGTTTTTT. This translates into CASSWDRGLGEKLFF.